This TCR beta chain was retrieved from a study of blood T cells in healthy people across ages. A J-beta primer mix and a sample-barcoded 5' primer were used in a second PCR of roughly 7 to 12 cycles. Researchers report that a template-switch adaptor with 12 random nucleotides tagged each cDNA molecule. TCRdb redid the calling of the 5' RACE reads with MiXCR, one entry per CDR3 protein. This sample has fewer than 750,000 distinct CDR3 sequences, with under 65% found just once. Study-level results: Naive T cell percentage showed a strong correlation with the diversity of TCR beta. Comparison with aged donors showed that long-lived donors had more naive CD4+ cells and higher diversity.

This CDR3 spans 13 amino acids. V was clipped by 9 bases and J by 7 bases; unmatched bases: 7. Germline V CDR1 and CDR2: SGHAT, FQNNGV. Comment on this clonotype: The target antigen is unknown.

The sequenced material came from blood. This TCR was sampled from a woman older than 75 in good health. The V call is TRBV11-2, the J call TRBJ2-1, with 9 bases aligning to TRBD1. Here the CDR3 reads CASAGQGSNEQFF. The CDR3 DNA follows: TGTGCCAGTGCCGGACAGGGGAGTAATGAGCAGTTCTTC.